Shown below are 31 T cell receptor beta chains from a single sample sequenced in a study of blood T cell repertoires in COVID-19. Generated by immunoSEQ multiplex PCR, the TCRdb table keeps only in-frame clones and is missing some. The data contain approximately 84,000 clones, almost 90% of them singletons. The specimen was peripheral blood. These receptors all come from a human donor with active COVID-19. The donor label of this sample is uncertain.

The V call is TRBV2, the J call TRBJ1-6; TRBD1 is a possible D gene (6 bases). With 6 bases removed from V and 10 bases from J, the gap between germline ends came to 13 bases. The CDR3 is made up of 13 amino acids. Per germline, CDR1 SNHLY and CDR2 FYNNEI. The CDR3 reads CASSPGTNSPLHF. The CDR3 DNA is TGTGCCAGCAGCCCCGGGACAAACTCACCCCTCCACTTT.

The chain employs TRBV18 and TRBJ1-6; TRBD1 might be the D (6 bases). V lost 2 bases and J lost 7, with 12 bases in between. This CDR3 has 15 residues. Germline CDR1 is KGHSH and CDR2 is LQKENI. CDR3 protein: CASSPEGGSNSPLHF. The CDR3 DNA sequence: TGTGCCAGCTCACCAGAAGGGGGTTCAAATTCACCCCTCCACTTT.

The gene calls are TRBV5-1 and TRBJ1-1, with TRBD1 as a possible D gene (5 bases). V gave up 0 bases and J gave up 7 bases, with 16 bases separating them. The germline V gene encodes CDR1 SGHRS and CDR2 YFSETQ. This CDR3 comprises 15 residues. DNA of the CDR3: TGCGCCAGCAGCTTGGGGGGCGGACGAACAGATGAAGCTTTCTTT. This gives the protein CASSLGGGRTDEAFF.

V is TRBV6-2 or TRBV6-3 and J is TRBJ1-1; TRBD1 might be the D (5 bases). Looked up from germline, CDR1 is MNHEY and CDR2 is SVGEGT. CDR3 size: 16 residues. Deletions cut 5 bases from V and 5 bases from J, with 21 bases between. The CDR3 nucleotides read TGTGCCAGCAGTCTCAGGAGGGGCGGCGGGCTGACTGAAGCTTTCTTT. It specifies CASSLRRGGGLTEAFF.

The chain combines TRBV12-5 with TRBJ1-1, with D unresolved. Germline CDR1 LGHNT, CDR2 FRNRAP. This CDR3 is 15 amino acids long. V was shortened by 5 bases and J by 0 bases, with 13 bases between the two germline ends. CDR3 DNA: TGTGCTAGTGGTCCGCAACTCGGGATGAACACTGAAGCTTTCTTT. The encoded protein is CASGPQLGMNTEAFF. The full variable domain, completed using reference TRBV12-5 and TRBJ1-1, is DARVTQTPRHKVTEMGQEVTMRCQPILGHNTVFWYRQTMMQGLELLAYFRNRAPLDDSGMPKDRFSAEMPDATLATLKIQPSEPRDSAVYFCASGPQLGMNTEAFFGQGTRLTVV.

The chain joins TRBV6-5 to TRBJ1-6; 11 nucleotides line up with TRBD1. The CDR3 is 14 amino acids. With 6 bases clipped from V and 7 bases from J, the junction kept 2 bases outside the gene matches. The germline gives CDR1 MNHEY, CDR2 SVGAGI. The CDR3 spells CASSRDRGNSPLHF. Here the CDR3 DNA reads TGTGCCAGCAGCCGGGACAGGGGGAATTCACCCCTCCACTTT.

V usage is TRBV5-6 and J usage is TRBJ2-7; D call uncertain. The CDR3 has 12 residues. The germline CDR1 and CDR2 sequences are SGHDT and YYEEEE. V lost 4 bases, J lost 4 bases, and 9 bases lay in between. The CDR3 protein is CASSRQRYEQYF. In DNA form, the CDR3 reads TGTGCCAGCAGCCGCCAGAGGTACGAGCAGTACTTC.

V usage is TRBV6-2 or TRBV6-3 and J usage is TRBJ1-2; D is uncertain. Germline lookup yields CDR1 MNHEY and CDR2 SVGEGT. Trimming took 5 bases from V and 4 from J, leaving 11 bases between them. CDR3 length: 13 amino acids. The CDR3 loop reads CASSPSLFYGYTF. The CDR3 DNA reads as TGTGCCAGCAGTCCAAGCCTCTTCTATGGCTACACCTTC.

The CDR3 loop is CASSPTLAGVAKNIQYF. The CDR3 nucleotides read TGTGCCAGCAGCCCGACGCTAGCGGGGGTAGCCAAAAACATTCAGTACTTC. This rearrangement joins TRBV9 to TRBJ2-4; 10 bases are shared with TRBD2. This CDR3 comprises 17 residues. Unmatched junction bases numbered 7, after V lost 4 bases and J lost 0 bases. Germline lookup yields CDR1 SGDLS and CDR2 YYNGEE.

The CDR3 DNA reads as TGTGCCAGCAGCTTAGTTGCGACAGGGGGCAGAACTGGGGCCAACGTCCTGACTTTC. Translated, it gives CASSLVATGGRTGANVLTF. The chain employs TRBV7-9 and TRBJ2-6, with 10 bases matching TRBD1. There are 19 residues in the CDR3. CDR1 SEHNR and CDR2 FQNEAQ come from the germline V gene (reference sequence). V lost 1 base, J lost 2 bases, and 8 bases stayed unmatched.

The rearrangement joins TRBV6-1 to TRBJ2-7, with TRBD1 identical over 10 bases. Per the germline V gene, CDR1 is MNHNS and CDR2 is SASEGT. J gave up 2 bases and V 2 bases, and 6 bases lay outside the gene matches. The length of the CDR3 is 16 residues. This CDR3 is CASSELPGQGTYEQYF. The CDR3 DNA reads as TGTGCCAGCAGTGAACTACCGGGACAGGGGACCTACGAGCAGTACTTC.

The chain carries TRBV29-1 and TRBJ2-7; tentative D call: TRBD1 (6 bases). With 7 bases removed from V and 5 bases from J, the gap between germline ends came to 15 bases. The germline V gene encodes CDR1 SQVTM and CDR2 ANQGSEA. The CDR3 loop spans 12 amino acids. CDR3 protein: CSASRGNDEQYF. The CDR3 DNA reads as TGCAGCGCTAGCAGGGGTAACGACGAGCAGTACTTC.

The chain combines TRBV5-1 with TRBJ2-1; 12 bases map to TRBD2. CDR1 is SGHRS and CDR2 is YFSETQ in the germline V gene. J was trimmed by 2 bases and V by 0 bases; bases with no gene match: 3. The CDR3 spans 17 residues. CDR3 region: CASSLVASGGAYNEQFF. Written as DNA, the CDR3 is TGCGCCAGCAGCTTGGTGGCTAGCGGGGGGGCCTACAATGAGCAGTTCTTC.

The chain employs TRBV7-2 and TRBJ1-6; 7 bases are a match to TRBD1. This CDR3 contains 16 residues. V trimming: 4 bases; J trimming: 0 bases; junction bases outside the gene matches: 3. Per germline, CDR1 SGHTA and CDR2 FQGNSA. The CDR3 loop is CASSSTGSSYNSPLHF. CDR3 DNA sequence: TGTGCCAGCAGCTCGACAGGGAGCTCCTATAATTCACCCCTCCACTTT.

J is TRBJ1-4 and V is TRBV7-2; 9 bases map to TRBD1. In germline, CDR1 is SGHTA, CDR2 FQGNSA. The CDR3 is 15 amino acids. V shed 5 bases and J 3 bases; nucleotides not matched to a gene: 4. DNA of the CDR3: TGTGCCAGCAGCATACAGGGGGCCGCTAATGAAAAACTGTTTTTT. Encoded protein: CASSIQGAANEKLFF.

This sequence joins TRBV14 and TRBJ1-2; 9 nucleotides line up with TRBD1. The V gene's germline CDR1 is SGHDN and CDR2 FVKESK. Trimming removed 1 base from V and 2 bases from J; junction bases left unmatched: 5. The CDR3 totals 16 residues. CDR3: CASSQALGQGNYGYTF. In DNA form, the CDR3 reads TGTGCCAGCAGCCAAGCTCTGGGACAGGGCAACTATGGCTACACCTTC. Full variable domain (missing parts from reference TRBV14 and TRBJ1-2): EAGVTQFPSHSVIEKGQTVTLRCDPISGHDNLYWYRRVMGKEIKFLLHFVKESKQDESGMPNNRFLAERTGGTYSTLKVQPAELEDSGVYFCASSQALGQGNYGYTFGSGTRLTVV.

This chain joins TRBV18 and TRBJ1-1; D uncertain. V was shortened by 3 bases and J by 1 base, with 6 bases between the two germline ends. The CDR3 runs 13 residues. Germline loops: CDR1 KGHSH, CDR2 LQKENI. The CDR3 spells CASSPGRNTEAFF. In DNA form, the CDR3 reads TGTGCCAGCTCACCGGGCAGGAACACTGAAGCTTTCTTT.

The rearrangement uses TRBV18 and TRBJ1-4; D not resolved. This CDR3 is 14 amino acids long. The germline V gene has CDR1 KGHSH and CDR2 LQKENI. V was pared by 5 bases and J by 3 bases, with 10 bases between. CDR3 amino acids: CASSSQQSNEKLFF. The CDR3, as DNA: TGTGCCAGCTCATCACAGCAATCTAATGAAAAACTGTTTTTT. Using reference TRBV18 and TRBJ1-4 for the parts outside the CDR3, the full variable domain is NAGVMQNPRHLVRRRGQEARLRCSPMKGHSHVYWYRQLPEEGLKFMVYLQKENIIDESGMPKERFSAEFPKEGPSILRIQQVVRGDSAAYFCASSSQQSNEKLFFGSGTQLSVL.

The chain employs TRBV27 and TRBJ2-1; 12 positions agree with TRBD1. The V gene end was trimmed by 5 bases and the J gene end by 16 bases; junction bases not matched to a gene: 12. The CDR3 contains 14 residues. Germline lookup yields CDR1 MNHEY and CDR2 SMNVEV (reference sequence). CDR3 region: CASSTGTGGVTPFF. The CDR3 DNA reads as TGTGCCAGCAGTACCGGGACAGGGGGCGTAACTCCCTTCTTC.

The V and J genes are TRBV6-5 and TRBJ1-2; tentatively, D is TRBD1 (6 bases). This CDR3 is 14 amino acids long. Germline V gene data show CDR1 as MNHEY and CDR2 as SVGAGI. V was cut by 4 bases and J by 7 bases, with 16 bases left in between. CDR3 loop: CASSSYNRAAGYTF. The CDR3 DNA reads TGTGCCAGCAGTTCCTATAACAGGGCGGCTGGCTACACCTTC.

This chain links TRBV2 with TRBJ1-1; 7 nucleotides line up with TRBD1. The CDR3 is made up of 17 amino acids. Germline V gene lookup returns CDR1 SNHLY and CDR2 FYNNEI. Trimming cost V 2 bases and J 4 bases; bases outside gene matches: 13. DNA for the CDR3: TGTGCCAGCAGTGAAACCCGTCAGACAGGGTGGGCCACTGAAGCTTTCTTT. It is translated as CASSETRQTGWATEAFF.

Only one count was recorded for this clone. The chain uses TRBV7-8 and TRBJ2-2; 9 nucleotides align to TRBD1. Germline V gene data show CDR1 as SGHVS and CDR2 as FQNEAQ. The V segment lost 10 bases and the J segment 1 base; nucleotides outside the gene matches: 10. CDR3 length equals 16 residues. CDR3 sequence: CANTRNRGQNTGELFF. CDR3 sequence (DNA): TGTGCCAACACGCGAAACAGGGGGCAGAACACCGGGGAGCTGTTTTTT. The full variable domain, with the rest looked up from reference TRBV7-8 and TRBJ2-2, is GAGVSQSPRYKVAKRGQDVALRCDPISGHVSLFWYQQALGQGPEFLTYFQNEAQLDKSGLPSDRFFAERPEGSVSTLKIQRTQQEDSAVYLCANTRNRGQNTGELFFGEGSRLTVL.

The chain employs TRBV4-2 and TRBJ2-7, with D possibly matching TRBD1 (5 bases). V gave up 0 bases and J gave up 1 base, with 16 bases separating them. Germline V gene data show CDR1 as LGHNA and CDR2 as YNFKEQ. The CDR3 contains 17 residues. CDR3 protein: CASSQDTSGSRSYEQYF. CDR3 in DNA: TGTGCCAGCAGCCAAGATACCTCAGGGTCACGGTCCTACGAGCAGTACTTC.

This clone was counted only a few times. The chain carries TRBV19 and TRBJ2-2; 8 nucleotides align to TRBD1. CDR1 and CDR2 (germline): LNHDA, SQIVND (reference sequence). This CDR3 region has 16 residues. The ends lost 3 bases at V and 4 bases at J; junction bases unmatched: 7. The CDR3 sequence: CASSIRQGAPTGELFF. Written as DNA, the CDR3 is TGTGCCAGTAGTATCCGTCAGGGGGCGCCCACCGGGGAGCTGTTTTTT.

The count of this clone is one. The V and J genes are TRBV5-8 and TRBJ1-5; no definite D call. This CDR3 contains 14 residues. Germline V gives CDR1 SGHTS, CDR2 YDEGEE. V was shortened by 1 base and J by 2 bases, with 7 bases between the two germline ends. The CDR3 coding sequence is TGTGCCAGCAGCTTGTTGGCCGGCAATCAGCCCCAGCATTTT. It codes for CASSLLAGNQPQHF.

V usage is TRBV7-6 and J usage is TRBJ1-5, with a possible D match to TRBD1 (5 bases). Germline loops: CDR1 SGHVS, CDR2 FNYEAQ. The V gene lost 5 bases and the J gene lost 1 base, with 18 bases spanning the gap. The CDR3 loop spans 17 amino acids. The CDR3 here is CASSPAQGLFSNQPQHF. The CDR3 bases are TGTGCCAGCAGCCCCGCCCAGGGACTCTTCAGCAATCAGCCCCAGCATTTT.

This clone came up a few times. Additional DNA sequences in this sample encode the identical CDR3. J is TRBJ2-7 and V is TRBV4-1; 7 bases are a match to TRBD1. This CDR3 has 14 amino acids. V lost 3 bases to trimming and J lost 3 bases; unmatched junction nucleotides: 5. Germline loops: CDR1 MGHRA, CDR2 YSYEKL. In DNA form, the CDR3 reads TGCGCCAGCAGCCAGTCGACAGGGAGCTACGAGCAGTACTTC. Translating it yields CASSQSTGSYEQYF.

The CDR3 coding sequence is TGCGCCAGCAGCTTGGCCAACAGACAAGAGACCCAGTACTTC. Protein: CASSLANRQETQYF. The V call is TRBV5-1, the J call TRBJ2-5; D gene unclear. In germline, CDR1 is SGHRS, CDR2 YFSETQ. Trimming shortened V by 0 bases and J by 2 bases, and 8 bases separated the two germline ends. There are 14 residues in the CDR3.

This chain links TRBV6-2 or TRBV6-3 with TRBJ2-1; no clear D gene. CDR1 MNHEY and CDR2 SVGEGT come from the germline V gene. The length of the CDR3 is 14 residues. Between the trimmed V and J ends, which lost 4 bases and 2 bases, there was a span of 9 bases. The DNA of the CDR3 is TGTGCCAGCAGTTTACGTGGCCCCTACAATGAGCAGTTCTTC. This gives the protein CASSLRGPYNEQFF.

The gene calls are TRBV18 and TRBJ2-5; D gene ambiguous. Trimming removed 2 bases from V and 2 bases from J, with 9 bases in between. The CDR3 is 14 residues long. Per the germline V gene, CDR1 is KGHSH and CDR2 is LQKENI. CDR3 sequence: CASSPRRTQETQYF. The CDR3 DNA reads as TGTGCCAGCTCACCAAGGAGAACTCAAGAGACCCAGTACTTC.

The CDR3 nucleotides are TGTGCCAGCAGCCCGGCGGGGGAGCGCACAGATACGCAGTATTTT. The encoded protein is CASSPAGERTDTQYF. V usage is TRBV2 and J usage is TRBJ2-3; 7 nucleotides match TRBD2. The CDR3 sequence is 15 residues long. V shed 6 bases and J 1 base; nucleotides not matched to a gene: 7. CDR1 is SNHLY, CDR2 FYNNEI, per germline.